Each of the 30 T cell receptor beta chains below was sequenced from the same sample in a study of T cells expressing NK-cell markers. TCRdb re-called the 5' RACE reads, yielding one record per CDR3 amino acid sequence without DNA. Recorded here are about 110,000 distinct CDR3 sequences; the top ten clones represent approximately 17%. Sequencing was done on a sample of blood T cells: a sorted CD56 or NKG2C T cell subset, CD4+ or CD8+ T cells, or bulk PBMC T cells (not recorded which). The receptors were sampled from a woman aged 18 to 75 in good health.

The chain joins TRBV5-1 to TRBJ1-6. This CDR3 spans 17 amino acids. The germline V gene encodes CDR1 SGHRS and CDR2 YFSETQ. CDR3 region: CASSLEVASSYNSPLHF.

The chain carries TRBV20-1 and TRBJ1-3. The CDR3 contains 16 residues. CDR1 is DFQATT and CDR2 is SNEGSKA in the germline V gene (reference sequence). The CDR3 protein is CSARGPRRVSGNTIYF.

The chain joins TRBV3-1 to TRBJ1-1. The germline V gene encodes CDR1 LGHDT and CDR2 YNNKEL (reference sequence). CDR3 length: 16 amino acids. CDR3 in amino acids: CASSQVPRQGRPEAFF.

The J gene is TRBJ1-6, the V gene TRBV6-5; TCRdb designates TRBD1, a call that cannot be tested without DNA. The CDR3 contains 18 residues. Germline CDR1 is MNHEY and CDR2 is SVGAGI. The CDR3 region is CASSYPEGGLEYNSPLHF.

The rearrangement links TRBV28 to TRBJ2-3; TCRdb designates TRBD2, a call that cannot be tested without DNA. This CDR3 region has 15 residues. Germline lookup yields CDR1 MDHEN and CDR2 SYDVKM. The CDR3 reads CASSLSGLAMSTQYF.

The rearrangement joins TRBV12-3 or TRBV12-4 to TRBJ2-5. The CDR3 loop spans 14 amino acids. CDR3 region: CASSFAQIQETQYF.

The rearrangement uses TRBV30 and TRBJ2-3; TCRdb proposes TRBD2, but this gene call is untestable without DNA. In germline, CDR1 is GTSNPN, CDR2 SVGIG (reference sequence). CDR3 length: 12 amino acids. CDR3 protein: CAWSAGADTQYF.

This sequence joins TRBV5-4 and TRBJ2-2; TCRdb indicates TRBD1, and absent DNA this call remains unverified. This CDR3 contains 14 residues. CDR1 and CDR2 from the germline V gene are SGHNT and YYREEE (reference sequence). This chain's CDR3 is CASSPPLNTGELFF.

The chain uses TRBV7-9 and TRBJ1-1; TCRdb gives TRBD1 as the D gene, but with no DNA this cannot be confirmed. Germline lookup yields CDR1 SEHNR and CDR2 FQNEAQ (reference sequence). This CDR3 is 16 amino acids long. Here the CDR3 reads CASSPRVGHPNTEAFF. The whole variable domain, remainder taken from reference TRBV7-9 and TRBJ1-1, is DTGVSQNPRHKITKRGQNVTFRCDPISEHNRLYWYRQTLGQGPEFLTYFQNEAQLEKSRLLSDRFSAERPKGSFSTLEIQRTEQGDSAMYLCASSPRVGHPNTEAFFGQGTRLTVV.

CDR3 amino acids: CASSTETSGGPYNEQFF. V usage is TRBV27 and J usage is TRBJ2-1; lacking DNA, the TRBD2 call made by TCRdb goes unchecked. CDR1 MNHEY and CDR2 SMNVEV come from the germline V gene (reference sequence). The CDR3 length is 17 residues.

This rearrangement joins TRBV29-1 to TRBJ2-7; TCRdb gives TRBD1 as the D gene, but with no DNA this cannot be confirmed. Looked up from germline, CDR1 is SQVTM and CDR2 is ANQGSEA. The CDR3 is 12 residues long. The CDR3 sequence: CSVFGQSYEQYF.

The CDR3 sequence: CASSYSDRGENEKLFF. The chain employs TRBV6-5 and TRBJ1-4; TCRdb's assignment of TRBD1 cannot be checked, as there is no DNA. CDR1 MNHEY and CDR2 SVGAGI come from the germline V gene. The CDR3 is 16 residues long.

V is TRBV29-1 and J is TRBJ1-1; TCRdb calls TRBD1, which cannot be checked without DNA. The CDR3 covers 12 residues. Germline V CDR1 and CDR2: SQVTM, ANQGSEA. The CDR3 is CSVDLTGGEAFF.

The chain carries TRBV6-5 and TRBJ2-4. The CDR3 length is 13 residues. Germline CDR1 and CDR2: MNHEY and SVGAGI. Here the CDR3 reads CASSYGTGNIQYF.

The V and J genes are TRBV7-9 and TRBJ2-1; no DNA is available, so the TRBD1 call from TCRdb remains unchecked. The CDR3 contains 16 residues. The V gene's germline CDR1 is SEHNR and CDR2 FQNEAQ (reference sequence). The CDR3 reads CASSAPSQGVINEQFF.

This chain joins TRBV20-1 and TRBJ2-7; TCRdb lists TRBD1, though no DNA is available to test this call. Germline-derived CDR1 and CDR2 are DFQATT and SNEGSKA (reference sequence). CDR3 length equals 14 residues. The CDR3 loop is CSARDGQGVYEQYF.

The chain couples TRBV6-2 or TRBV6-3 to TRBJ1-1; TCRdb's D call, TRBD1, is unchecked because there is no DNA. The CDR3 runs 16 residues. Germline V lookup: CDR1 MNHEY, CDR2 SVGEGT. CDR3 region: CASIDRGLIWNTEAFF.

The gene calls are TRBV9 and TRBJ2-7; the TRBD1 assignment by TCRdb is unverifiable without DNA. The CDR3 consists of 15 residues. Germline CDR1 and CDR2: SGDLS and YYNGEE. The CDR3: CASSVDGTGSYEQYF.

The chain employs TRBV5-4 and TRBJ2-7; TCRdb's D call, TRBD2, is unchecked because there is no DNA. This CDR3 contains 13 residues. From germline, CDR1 is SGHNT and CDR2 YYREEE (reference sequence). This CDR3 reads CASSFGTGYEQYF.

V is TRBV7-9 and J is TRBJ2-7; absent DNA, TCRdb's TRBD2 call cannot be checked. CDR3 length: 12 residues. Germline V gives CDR1 SEHNR, CDR2 FQNEAQ (reference sequence). The CDR3 region is CASRTSGYEQYF.

V gene TRBV20-1 combines with J gene TRBJ2-6. The germline CDR1 and CDR2 sequences are DFQATT and SNEGSKA (reference sequence). The CDR3 is 15 residues long. CDR3: CSAVPPRTGANVLTF.

The chain employs TRBV5-1 and TRBJ2-3; absent DNA, TCRdb's TRBD2 call cannot be checked. Looked up from germline, CDR1 is SGHRS and CDR2 is YFSETQ. The CDR3 runs to 13 residues. The CDR3 spells CASSPEEDDTQYF.

V gene TRBV25-1 combines with J gene TRBJ1-5; TCRdb names TRBD1, which stays unverified in the absence of DNA. The CDR3 has 15 amino acids. The germline V gene has CDR1 MGHDK and CDR2 SYGVNS. CDR3 loop: CASSDLGQGDQPQHF.

V usage is TRBV5-1 and J usage is TRBJ2-3; no DNA is available, so the TRBD2 call from TCRdb remains unchecked. There are 16 residues in the CDR3. Germline lookup yields CDR1 SGHRS and CDR2 YFSETQ. The CDR3 loop reads CASSLVNGGATDTQYF.

CDR3 sequence: CSAILAGGPRNIQYF. This chain connects TRBV29-1 to TRBJ2-4; TCRdb proposes TRBD2, but this gene call is untestable without DNA. Germline CDR1 SQVTM, CDR2 ANQGSEA. The CDR3 covers 15 residues.

V gene TRBV10-1 combines with J gene TRBJ2-5; absent DNA, TCRdb's TRBD1 call cannot be checked. The CDR3 runs to 14 residues. Germline CDR1 is WNHNN and CDR2 is SYGVQD (reference sequence). The CDR3 loop reads CASSESQGQETQYF.

The chain carries TRBV3-1 and TRBJ2-2; TCRdb selects TRBD1, and the lack of DNA leaves this call unchecked. This CDR3 region has 15 residues. CDR1 is LGHDT and CDR2 is YNNKEL in the germline V gene (reference sequence). The CDR3 region is CASTLGTGGPGELFF.

The V and J genes are TRBV7-2 and TRBJ2-1; with no DNA, the TCRdb D assignment of TRBD2 cannot be verified. Germline V gene sequence: CDR1 SGHTA, CDR2 FQGNSA. The CDR3 spans 13 residues. This CDR3 is CASGILADNEQFF.

V is TRBV6-5 and J is TRBJ1-1; there is no DNA to check the TCRdb D call of TRBD1. Per germline, CDR1 MNHEY and CDR2 SVGAGI. This CDR3 is built from 13 residues. CDR3 residues: CASSYPLGTEAFF.

The V call is TRBV27, the J call TRBJ2-7. CDR3 length equals 12 residues. Germline V gene lookup returns CDR1 MNHEY and CDR2 SMNVEV (reference sequence). CDR3 amino acids: CASSFAGYEQYF.